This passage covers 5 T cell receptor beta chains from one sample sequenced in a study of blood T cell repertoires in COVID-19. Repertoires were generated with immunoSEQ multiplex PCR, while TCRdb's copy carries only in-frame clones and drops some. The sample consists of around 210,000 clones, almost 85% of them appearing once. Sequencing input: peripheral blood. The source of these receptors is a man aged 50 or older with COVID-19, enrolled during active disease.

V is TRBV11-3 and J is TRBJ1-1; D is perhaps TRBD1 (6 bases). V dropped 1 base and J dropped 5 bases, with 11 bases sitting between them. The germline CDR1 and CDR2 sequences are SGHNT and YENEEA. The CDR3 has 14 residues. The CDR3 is CASSLAGRGTEAFF. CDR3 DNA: TGTGCCAGCAGCTTAGCAGGGAGGGGGACTGAAGCTTTCTTT.

CDR3 nucleotides: TGCGCCAGCAGCCAAGAACCGGTCTCTGGAAACACCATATATTTT. Amino acid sequence: CASSQEPVSGNTIYF. This chain joins TRBV4-1 and TRBJ1-3; no clear D gene. This CDR3 contains 15 residues. Trimming left V 0 bases short and J 0 bases short, with 6 bases between. CDR1 MGHRA and CDR2 YSYEKL come from the germline V gene.

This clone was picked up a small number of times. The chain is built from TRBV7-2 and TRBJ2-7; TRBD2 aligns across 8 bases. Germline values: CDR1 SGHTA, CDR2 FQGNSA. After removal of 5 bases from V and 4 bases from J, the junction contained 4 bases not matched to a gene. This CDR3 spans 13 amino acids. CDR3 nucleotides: TGTGCCAGCAGCCTGCGGGGGGAGTACGAGCAGTACTTC. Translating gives CASSLRGEYEQYF.

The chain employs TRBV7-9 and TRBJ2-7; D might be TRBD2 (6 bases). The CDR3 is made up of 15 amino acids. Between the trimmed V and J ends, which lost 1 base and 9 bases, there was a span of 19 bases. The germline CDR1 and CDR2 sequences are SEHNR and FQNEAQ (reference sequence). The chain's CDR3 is CASSLDGGPRGRQYF. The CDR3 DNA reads TGTGCCAGCAGCTTAGATGGAGGGCCGAGGGGCAGGCAGTACTTC.

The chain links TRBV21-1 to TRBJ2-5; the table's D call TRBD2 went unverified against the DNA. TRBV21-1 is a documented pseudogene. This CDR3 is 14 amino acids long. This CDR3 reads CASSTLVERETQYF. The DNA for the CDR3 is TGTGCCAGCAGCACCCTGGTAGAGAGGGAGACCCAGTACTTC.